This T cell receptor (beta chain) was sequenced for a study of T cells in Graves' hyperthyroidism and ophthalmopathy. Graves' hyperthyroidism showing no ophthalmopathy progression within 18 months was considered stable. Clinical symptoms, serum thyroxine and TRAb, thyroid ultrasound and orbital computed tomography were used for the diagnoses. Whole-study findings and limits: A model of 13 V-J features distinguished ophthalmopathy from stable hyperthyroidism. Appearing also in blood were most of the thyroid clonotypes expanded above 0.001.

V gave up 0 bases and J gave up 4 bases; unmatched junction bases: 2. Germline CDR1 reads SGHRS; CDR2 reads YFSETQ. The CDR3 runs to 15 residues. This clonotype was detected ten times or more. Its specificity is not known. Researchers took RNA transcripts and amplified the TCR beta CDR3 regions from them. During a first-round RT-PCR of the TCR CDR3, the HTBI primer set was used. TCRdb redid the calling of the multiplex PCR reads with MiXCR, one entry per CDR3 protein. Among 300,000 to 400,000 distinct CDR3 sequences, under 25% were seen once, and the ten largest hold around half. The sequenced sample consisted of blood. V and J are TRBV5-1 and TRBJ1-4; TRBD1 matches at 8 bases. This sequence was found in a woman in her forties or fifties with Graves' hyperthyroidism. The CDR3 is CASSLADRGNEKLFF. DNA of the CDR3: TGCGCCAGCAGCTTGGCAGACAGGGGTAATGAAAAACTGTTTTTT.